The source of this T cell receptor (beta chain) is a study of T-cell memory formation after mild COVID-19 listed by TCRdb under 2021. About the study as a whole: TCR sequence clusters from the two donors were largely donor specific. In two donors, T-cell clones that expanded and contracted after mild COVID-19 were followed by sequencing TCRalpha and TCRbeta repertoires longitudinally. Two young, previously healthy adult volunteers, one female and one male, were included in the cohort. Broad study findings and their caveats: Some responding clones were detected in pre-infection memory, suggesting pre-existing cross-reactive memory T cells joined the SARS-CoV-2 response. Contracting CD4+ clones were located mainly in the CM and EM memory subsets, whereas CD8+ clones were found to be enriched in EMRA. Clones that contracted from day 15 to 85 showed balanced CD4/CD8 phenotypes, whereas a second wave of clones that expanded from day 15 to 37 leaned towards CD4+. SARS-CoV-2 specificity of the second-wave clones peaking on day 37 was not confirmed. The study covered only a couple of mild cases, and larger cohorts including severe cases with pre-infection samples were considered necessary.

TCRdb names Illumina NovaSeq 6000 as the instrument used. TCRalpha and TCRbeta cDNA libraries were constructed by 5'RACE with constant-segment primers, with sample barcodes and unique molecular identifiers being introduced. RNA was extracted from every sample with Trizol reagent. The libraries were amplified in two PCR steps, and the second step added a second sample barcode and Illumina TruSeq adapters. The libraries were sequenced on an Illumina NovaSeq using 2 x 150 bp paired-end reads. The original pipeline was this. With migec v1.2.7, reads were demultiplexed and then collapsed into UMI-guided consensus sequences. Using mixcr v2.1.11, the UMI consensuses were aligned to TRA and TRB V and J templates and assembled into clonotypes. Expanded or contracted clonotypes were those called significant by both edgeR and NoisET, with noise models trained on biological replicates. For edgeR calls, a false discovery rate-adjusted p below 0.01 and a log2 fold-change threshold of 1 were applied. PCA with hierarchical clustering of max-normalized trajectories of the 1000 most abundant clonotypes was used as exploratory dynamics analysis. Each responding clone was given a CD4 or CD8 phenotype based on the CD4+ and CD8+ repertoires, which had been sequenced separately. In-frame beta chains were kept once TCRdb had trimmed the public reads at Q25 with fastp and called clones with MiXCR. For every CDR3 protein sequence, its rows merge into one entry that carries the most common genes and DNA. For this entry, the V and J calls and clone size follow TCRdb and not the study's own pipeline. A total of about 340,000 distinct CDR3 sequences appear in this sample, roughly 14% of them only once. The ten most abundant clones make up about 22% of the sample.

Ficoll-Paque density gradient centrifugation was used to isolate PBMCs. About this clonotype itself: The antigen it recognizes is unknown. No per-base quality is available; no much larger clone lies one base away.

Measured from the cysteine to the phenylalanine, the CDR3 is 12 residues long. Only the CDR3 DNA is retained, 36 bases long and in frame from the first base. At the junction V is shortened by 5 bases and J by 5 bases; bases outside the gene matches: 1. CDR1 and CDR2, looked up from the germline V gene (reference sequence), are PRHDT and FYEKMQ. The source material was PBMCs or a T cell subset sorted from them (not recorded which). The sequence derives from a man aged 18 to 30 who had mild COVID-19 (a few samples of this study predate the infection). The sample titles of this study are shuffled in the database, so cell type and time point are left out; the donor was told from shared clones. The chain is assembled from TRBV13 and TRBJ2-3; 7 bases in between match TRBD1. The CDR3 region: CASSQGVDTQYF. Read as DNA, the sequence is TGTGCCAGCAGCCAGGGGGTAGATACGCAGTATTTT.